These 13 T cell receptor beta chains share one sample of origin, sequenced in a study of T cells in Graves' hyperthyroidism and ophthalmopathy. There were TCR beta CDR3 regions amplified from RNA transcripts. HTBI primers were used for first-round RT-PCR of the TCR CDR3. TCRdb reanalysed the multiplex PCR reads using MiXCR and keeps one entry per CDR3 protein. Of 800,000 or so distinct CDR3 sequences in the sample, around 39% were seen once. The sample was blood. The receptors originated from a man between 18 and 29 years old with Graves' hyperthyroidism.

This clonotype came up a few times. CDR3 sequence: CATGLIQETQYF. The CDR3 DNA reads as TGTGCCACAGGACTAATTCAAGAGACCCAGTACTTC. The rearrangement uses TRBV7-9 and TRBJ2-5; a weak D match, TRBD2 (6 bases). Germline V lookup: CDR1 SEHNR, CDR2 FQNEAQ (reference sequence). This CDR3 has 12 residues. The V end was cut by 10 bases, the J end by 2 bases, with 11 bases between.

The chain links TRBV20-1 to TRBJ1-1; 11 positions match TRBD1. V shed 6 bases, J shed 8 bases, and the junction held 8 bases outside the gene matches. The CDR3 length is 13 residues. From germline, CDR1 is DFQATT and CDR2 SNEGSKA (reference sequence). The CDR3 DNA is TGCAGTGCCCCTCAGGACAGGGGGCTAGAAGCTTTCTTT. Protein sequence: CSAPQDRGLEAFF.

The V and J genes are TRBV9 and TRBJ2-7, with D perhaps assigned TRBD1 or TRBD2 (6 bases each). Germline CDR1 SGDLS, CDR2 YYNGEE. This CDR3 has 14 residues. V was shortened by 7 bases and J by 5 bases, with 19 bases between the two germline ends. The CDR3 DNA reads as TGTGCCAGCGCGTCCCCGCTGGGGGGCGACGAGCAGTACTTC. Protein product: CASASPLGGDEQYF.

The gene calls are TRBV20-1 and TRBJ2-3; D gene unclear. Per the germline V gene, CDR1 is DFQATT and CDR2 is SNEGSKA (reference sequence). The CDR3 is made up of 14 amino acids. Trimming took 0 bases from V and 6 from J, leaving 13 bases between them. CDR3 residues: CSARESGLIDTQYF. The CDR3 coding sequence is TGCAGTGCTAGAGAATCTGGGCTGATTGATACGCAGTATTTT.

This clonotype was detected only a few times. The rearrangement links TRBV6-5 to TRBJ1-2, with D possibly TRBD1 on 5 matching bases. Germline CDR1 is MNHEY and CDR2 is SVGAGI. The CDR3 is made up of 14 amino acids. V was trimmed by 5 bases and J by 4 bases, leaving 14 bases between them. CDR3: CASSIVEGTYGYTF. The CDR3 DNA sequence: TGTGCCAGCAGTATCGTAGAGGGGACCTATGGCTACACCTTC.

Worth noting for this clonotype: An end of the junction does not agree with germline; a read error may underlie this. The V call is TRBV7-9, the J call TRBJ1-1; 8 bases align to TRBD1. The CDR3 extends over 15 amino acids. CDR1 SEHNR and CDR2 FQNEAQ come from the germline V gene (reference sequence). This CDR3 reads CAGSLPQGAFTEAFF. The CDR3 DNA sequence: TGTGCCGGCAGCTTACCCCAGGGGGCCTTCACTGAAGCTTTCTTT.

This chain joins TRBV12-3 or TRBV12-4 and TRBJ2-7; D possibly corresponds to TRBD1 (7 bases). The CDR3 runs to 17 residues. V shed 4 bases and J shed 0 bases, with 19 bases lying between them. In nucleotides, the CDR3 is TGTGCCAGCAGTTACTCGGAGGGGGCGGCTAGCTCCTACGAGCAGTACTTC. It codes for CASSYSEGAASSYEQYF.

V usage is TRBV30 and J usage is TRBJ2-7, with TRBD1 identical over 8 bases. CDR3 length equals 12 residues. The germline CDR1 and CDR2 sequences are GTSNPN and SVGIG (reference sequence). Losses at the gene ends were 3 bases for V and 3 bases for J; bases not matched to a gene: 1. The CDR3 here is CAWSRGHYEQYF. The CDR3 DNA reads TGTGCCTGGAGCAGGGGGCACTACGAGCAGTACTTC.

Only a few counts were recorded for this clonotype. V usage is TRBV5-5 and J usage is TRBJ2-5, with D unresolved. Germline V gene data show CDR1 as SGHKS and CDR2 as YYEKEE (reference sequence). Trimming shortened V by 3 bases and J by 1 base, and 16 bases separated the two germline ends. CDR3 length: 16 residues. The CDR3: CASSSMPLSTQETQYF. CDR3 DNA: TGTGCCAGCAGCTCCATGCCGTTGAGTACCCAAGAGACCCAGTACTTC.

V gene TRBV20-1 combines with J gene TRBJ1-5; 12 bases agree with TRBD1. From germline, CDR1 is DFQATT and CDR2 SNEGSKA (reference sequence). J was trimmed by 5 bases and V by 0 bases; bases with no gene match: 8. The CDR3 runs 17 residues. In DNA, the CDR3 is TGCAGTGCTAGAGATTCGGGACAGGGGGCCTTATATCAGCCCCAGCATTTT. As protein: CSARDSGQGALYQPQHF.

CDR3 amino acids: CSVEDGGQGEDTQYF. CDR3 DNA sequence: TGCAGCGTTGAAGATGGGGGACAGGGGGAGGATACGCAGTATTTT. V is TRBV29-1 and J is TRBJ2-3, with 11 bases aligning to TRBD1. Germline-derived CDR1 and CDR2 are SQVTM and ANQGSEA. Losses at the gene ends were 0 bases for V and 6 bases for J; bases not matched to a gene: 5. The CDR3 has 15 amino acids.

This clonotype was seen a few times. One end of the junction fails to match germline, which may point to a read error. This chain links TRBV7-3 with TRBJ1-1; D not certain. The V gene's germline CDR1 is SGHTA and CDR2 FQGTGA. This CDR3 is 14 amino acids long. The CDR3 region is CASSGPLRNTEAFF. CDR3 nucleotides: TGCGCCAGCAGCGGACCACTACGAAATACTGAAGCTTTCTTT.

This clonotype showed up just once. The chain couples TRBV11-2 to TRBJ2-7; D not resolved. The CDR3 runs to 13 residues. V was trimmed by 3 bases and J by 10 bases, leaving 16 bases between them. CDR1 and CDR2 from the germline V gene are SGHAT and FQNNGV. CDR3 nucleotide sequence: TGTGCCAGCAGCTTGGCAGGACCGAGACCACAGTACTTC. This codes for CASSLAGPRPQYF.